Shown below are 2 T cell receptor beta chains from a single sample sequenced in a study of cytomegalovirus exposure and HLA in healthy donors. In the PCR, 60 Vbeta and 13 Jbeta primers were used. Some clones are missing from TCRdb's copy, which holds only in-frame ones; the method was immunoSEQ multiplex PCR. This sample carries fewer than 200,000 clones, more than 65% of them seen once, and the ten largest clones take roughly 3.6%. Sample: PBMCs. All receptors derive from a middle-aged man in good health and CMV-seropositive.

V and J are TRBV5-1 and TRBJ1-6; 7 bases agree with TRBD1. Trimming cost V 6 bases and J 7 bases; bases outside gene matches: 10. The germline gives CDR1 SGHRS, CDR2 YFSETQ. The CDR3 is 15 residues long. CDR3 nucleotides: TGCGCCAGCACGGTGACAGGGATGGGGAATTCACCCCTCCACTTT. This translates into CASTVTGMGNSPLHF.

The chain is built from TRBV28 and TRBJ2-1; 8 bases are a match to TRBD2. V lost 4 bases, J lost 8 bases, and 10 bases stayed unmatched. The CDR3 extends over 15 amino acids. From germline, CDR1 is MDHEN and CDR2 SYDVKM. The CDR3, as DNA: TGTGCCAGCAGTTCAGGAGCGGGACTAGGGGATGAGCAGTTCTTC. Translating it yields CASSSGAGLGDEQFF.